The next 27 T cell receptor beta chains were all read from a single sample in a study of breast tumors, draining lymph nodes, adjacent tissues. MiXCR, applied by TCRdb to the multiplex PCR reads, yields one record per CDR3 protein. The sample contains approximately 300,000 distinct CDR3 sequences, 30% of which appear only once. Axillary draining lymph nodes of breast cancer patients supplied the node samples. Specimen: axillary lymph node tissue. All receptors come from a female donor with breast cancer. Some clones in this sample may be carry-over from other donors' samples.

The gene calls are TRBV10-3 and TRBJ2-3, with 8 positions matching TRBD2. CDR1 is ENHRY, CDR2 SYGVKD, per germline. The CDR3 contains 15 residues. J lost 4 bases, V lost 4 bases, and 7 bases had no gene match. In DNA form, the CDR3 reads TGTGCCATCAGTGGAAGCGGGAGAGGGTCAGATACGCAGTATTTT. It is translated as CAISGSGRGSDTQYF.

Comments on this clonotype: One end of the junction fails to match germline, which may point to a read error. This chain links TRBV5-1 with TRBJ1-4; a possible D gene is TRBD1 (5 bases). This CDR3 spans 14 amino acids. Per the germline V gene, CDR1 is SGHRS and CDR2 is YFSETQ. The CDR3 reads CASSSWGSNEKLFF. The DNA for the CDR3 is TGTGCCAGCAGCTCCTGGGGCTCTAATGAAAAACTGTTTTTT.

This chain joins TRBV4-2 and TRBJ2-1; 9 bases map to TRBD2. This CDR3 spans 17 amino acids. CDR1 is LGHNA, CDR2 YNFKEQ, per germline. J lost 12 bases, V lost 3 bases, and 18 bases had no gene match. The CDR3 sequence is CASSQPETSGLRGGQFF. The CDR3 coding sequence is TGTGCCAGCAGCCAGCCCGAGACTAGCGGTCTGCGGGGTGGGCAGTTCTTC.

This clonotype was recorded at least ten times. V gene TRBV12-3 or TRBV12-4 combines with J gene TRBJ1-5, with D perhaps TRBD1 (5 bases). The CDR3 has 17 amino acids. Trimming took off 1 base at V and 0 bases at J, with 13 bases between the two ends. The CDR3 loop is CASSLGRGTYSNQPQHF. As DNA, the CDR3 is TGTGCCAGCAGTTTAGGTAGGGGCACTTATAGCAATCAGCCCCAGCATTTT.

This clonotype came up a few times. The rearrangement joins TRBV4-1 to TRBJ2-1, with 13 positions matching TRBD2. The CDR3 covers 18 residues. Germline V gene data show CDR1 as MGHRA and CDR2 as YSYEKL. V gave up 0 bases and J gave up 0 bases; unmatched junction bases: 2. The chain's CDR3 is CASSQDRTSGSSYNEQFF. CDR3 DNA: TGCGCCAGCAGCCAAGACCGGACTAGCGGGAGCTCCTACAATGAGCAGTTCTTC.

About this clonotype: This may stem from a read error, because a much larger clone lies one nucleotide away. The DNA of the CDR3 is TGTGCCAGCAGCTTAAAGCCACGACTAGCGGGAATCGGGGATACGCAGCATTTT. Its translation: CASSLKPRLAGIGDTQHF. The chain has TRBV5-5 and TRBJ2-3; D is unclear. The J call may not be correct, given that the DNA end is closer to TRBJ1-5. The CDR3 totals 18 residues. Germline-derived CDR1 and CDR2 are SGHKS and YYEKEE (reference sequence).

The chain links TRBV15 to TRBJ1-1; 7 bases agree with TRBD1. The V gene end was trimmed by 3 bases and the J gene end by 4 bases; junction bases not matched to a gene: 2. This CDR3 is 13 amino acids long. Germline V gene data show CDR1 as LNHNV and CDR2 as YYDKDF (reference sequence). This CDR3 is CATSSTGVTEAFF. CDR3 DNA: TGTGCCACCAGCAGCACAGGGGTCACTGAAGCTTTCTTT. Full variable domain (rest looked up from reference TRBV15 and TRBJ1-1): DAMVIQNPRYQVTQFGKPVTLSCSQTLNHNVMYWYQQKSSQAPKLLFHYYDKDFNNEADTPDNFQSRRPNTSFCFLDIRSPGLGDTAMYLCATSSTGVTEAFFGQGTRLTVV.

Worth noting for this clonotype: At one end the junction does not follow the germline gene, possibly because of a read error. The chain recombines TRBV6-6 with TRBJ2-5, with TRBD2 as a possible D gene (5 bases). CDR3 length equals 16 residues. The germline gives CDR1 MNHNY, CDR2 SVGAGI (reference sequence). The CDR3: CASSHSVEGSQETRYF. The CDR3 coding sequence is TGTGCCAGCAGTCACTCGGTTGAGGGCAGCCAAGAGACCCGGTACTTC.

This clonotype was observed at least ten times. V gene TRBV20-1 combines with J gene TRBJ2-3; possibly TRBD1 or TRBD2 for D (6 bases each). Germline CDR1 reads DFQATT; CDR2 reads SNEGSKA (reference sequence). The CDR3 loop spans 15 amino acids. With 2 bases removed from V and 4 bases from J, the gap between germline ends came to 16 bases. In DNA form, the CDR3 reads TGCAGTGCTAGAATGCATACAGGGAGGTCAGATACGCAGTATTTT. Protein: CSARMHTGRSDTQYF.

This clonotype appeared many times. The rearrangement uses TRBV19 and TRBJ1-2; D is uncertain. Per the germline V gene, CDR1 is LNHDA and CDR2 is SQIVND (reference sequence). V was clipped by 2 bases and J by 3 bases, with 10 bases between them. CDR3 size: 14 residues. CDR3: CASSISKGYYGYTF. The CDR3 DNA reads TGTGCCAGTAGTATAAGTAAGGGCTACTATGGCTACACCTTC.

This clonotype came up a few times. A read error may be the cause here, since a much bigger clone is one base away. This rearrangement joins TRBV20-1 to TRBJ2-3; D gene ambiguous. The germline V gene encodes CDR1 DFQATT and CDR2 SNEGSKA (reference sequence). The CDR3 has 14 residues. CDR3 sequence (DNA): TGCAGTGCTACCGAGTACAGTTACACAGCTACGCAGTATTTT. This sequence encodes CSATEYSYTATQYF.

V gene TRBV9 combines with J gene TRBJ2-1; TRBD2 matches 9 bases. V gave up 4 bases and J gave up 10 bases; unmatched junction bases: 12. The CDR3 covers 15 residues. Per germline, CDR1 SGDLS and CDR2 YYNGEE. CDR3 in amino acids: CASSLGSSGSGEQFF. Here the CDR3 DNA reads TGTGCCAGCAGCCTGGGTAGTAGCGGGAGCGGCGAGCAGTTCTTC.

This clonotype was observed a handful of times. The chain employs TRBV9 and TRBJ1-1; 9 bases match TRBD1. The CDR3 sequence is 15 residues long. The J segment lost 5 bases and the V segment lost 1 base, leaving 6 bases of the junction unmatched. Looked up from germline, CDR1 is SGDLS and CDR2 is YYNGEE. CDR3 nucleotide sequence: TGTGCCAGCAGCGTATCCGGACAGGGGTTTACTGAAGCTTTCTTT. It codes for CASSVSGQGFTEAFF.

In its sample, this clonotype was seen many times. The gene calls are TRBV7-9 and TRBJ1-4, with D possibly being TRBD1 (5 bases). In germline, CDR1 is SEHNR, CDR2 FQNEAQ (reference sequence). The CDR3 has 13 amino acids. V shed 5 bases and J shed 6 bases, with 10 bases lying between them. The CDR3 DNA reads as TGTGCCAGCAGCCCGGACACCGATGAAAAACTGTTTTTT. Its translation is CASSPDTDEKLFF.

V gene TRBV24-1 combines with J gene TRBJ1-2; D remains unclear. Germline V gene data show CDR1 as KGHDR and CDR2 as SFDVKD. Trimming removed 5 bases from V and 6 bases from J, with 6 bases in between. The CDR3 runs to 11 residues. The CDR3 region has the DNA TGTGCCACCAGTGGTGCCCATGGCTACACCTTC. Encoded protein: CATSGAHGYTF.

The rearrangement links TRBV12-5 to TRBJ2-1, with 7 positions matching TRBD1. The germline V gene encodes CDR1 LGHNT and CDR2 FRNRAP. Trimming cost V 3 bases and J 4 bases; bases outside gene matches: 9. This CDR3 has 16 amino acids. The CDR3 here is CASGLLRGQWYNEQFF. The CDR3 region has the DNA TGTGCTAGTGGTTTATTAAGGGGGCAATGGTACAATGAGCAGTTCTTC.

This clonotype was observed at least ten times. The DNA for the CDR3 is TGTGCCAGCAGTTGGAGTAGCGGGCCAGTGGATACCCAGTACTTC. It specifies CASSWSSGPVDTQYF. The chain employs TRBV6-6 and TRBJ2-5; 7 positions match TRBD2. The germline gives CDR1 MNHNY, CDR2 SVGAGI (reference sequence). J gave up 8 bases and V 4 bases, and 13 bases lay outside the gene matches. This CDR3 contains 15 residues.

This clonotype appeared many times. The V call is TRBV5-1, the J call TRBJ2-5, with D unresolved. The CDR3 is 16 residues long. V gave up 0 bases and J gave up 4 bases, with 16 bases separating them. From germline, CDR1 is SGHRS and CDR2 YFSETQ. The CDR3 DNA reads TGCGCCAGCAGCTTGGCCGGGTCTGTGGTGGGAGAGACCCAGTACTTC. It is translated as CASSLAGSVVGETQYF.

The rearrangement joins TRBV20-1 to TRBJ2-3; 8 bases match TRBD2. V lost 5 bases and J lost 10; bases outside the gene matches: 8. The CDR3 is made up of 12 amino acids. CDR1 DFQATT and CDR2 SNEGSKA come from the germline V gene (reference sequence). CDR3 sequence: CSADIVAGPQYF. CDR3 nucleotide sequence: TGCAGTGCTGACATCGTAGCGGGGCCGCAGTATTTT.

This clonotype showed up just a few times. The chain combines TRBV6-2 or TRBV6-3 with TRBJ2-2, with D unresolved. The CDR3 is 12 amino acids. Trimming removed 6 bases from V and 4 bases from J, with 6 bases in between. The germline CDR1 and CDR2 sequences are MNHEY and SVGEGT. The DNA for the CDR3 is TGTGCCAGCAGCCATCTCACCGGGGAGCTGTTTTTT. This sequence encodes CASSHLTGELFF.

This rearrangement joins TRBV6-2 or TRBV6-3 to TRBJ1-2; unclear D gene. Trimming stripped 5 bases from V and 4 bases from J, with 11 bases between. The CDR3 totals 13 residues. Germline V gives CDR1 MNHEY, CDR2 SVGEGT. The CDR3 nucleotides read TGTGCCAGCAGTACAGATCCGGGCTATGGCTACACCTTC. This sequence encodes CASSTDPGYGYTF.

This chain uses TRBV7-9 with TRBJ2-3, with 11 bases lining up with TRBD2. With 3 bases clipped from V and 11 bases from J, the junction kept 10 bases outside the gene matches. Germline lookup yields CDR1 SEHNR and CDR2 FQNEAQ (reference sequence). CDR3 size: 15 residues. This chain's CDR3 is CASSFSGRANNEQYF. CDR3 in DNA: TGTGCCAGCAGCTTTAGCGGGAGGGCCAACAATGAGCAGTATTTT. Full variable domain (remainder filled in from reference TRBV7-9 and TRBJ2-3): DTGVSQNPRHKITKRGQNVTFRCDPISEHNRLYWYRQTLGQGPEFLTYFQNEAQLEKSRLLSDRFSAERPKGSFSTLEIQRTEQGDSAMYLCASSFSGRANNEQYFGPGTRLTVL.

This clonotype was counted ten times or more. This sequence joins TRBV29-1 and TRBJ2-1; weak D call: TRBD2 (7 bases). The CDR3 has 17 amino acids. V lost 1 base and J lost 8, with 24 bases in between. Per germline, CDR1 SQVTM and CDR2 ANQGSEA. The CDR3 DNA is TGCAGCGTTGAAGGCGGAGGACTAGGGGTGAGGGGGGATGAGCAGTTCTTC. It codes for CSVEGGGLGVRGDEQFF.

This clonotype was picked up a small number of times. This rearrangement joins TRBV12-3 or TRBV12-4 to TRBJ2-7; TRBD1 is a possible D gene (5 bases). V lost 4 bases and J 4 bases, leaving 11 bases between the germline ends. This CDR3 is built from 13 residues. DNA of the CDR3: TGTGCCAGCAGTTCCCCTCAGGGATACGAGCAGTACTTC. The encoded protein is CASSSPQGYEQYF.

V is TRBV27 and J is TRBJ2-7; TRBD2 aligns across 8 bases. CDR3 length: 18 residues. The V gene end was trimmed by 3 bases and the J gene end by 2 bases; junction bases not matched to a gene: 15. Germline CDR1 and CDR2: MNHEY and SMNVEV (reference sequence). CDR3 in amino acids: CASSLKSNVVAGTYEQYF. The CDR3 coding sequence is TGTGCCAGCAGTTTGAAAAGTAACGTGGTAGCGGGAACCTACGAGCAGTACTTC.

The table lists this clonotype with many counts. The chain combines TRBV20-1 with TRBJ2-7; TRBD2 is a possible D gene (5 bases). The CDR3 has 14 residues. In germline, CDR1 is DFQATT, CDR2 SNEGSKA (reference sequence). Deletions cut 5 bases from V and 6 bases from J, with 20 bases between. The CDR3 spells CSAGNFGSGSEQYF. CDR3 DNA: TGCAGTGCTGGGAACTTTGGGTCGGGGAGCGAGCAGTACTTC.

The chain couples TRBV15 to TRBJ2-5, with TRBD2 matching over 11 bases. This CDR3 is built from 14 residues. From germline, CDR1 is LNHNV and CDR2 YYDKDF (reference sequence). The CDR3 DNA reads TGTGCAACGACTAGCGGGACGGGTCAAGAGACCCAGTACTTC. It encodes CATTSGTGQETQYF.